The next 7 T cell receptor beta chains were all read from a single sample in a study of shared clonotypes between healthy human individuals. Using immunoSEQ multiplex PCR, the repertoire was profiled, and TCRdb retains in-frame clones only, with some absent. The data hold over a million clones, with around 76% observed a single time. Sequenced sample: memory CD4+ T cells sorted from blood. Sample subset: CD45RA-negative fraction. The receptors were gathered from a man between 18 and 35 years old in good health.

The DNA of the CDR3 is TGTGCCAGCGGCAGGGGTAATGAGCAGTTCTTC. Its protein product is CASGRGNEQFF. V and J are TRBV25-1 and TRBJ2-1; maybe TRBD1 (6 bases). Trimming stripped 8 bases from V and 7 bases from J, with 9 bases between. This CDR3 spans 11 amino acids. The germline V gene has CDR1 MGHDK and CDR2 SYGVNS.

The chain carries TRBV7-2 and TRBJ2-2, with D uncertain. Trimming shortened V by 5 bases and J by 3 bases, and 13 bases separated the two germline ends. Germline lookup yields CDR1 SGHTA and CDR2 FQGNSA. CDR3 size: 15 residues. The CDR3 spells CASSPAAVDTGELFF. CDR3 in DNA: TGTGCCAGCAGCCCGGCAGCAGTGGACACCGGGGAGCTGTTTTTT.

This chain joins TRBV6-6 and TRBJ2-1, with TRBD2 as a possible D gene (5 bases). CDR1 is MNHNY, CDR2 SVGAGI, per germline (reference sequence). This CDR3 spans 13 amino acids. The V gene lost 0 bases and the J gene lost 13 bases, with 13 bases spanning the gap. The CDR3 bases are TGTGCCAGCAGTTACTCGTCGGGGTCGGAACAGTTCTTC. Amino acid sequence: CASSYSSGSEQFF.

The rearrangement uses TRBV6-6 and TRBJ1-2, with D tentatively TRBD1 (5 bases). In germline, CDR1 is MNHNY, CDR2 SVGAGI (reference sequence). The V end lost 6 bases, the J end lost 4 bases, and 15 bases lay between the germline ends. This CDR3 is 14 amino acids long. CDR3 region: CASRSGTLAYGYTF. The CDR3 region has the DNA TGTGCCAGCAGGTCCGGGACTCTAGCCTATGGCTACACCTTC.

The rearrangement links TRBV2 to TRBJ2-5; the D gene is possibly TRBD2 (6 bases). V dropped 4 bases and J dropped 1 base, with 10 bases sitting between them. CDR1 SNHLY and CDR2 FYNNEI come from the germline V gene. CDR3 length: 14 residues. CDR3 loop: CASSVGRSQETQYF. The CDR3 nucleotides are TGTGCCAGCAGTGTAGGGAGGAGCCAAGAGACCCAGTACTTC.

The gene calls are TRBV2 and TRBJ2-1, with 9 bases identical to TRBD2. Trimming at V came to 6 bases and at J to 0 bases, leaving 6 bases not matched to a gene. The CDR3 spans 16 residues. The V gene's germline CDR1 is SNHLY and CDR2 FYNNEI. The CDR3 region is CASSELSGSSYNEQFF. CDR3 nucleotide sequence: TGTGCCAGCAGCGAACTTAGCGGGAGCTCCTACAATGAGCAGTTCTTC.

The chain couples TRBV6-5 to TRBJ1-6; 12 bases fit TRBD1. V shed 8 bases, J shed 8 bases, and the junction held 7 bases outside the gene matches. CDR1 and CDR2 from the germline V gene are MNHEY and SVGAGI. This CDR3 is built from 15 residues. CDR3 DNA sequence: TGTGCCAGCTCCGGGACAGGGGGCAGTTATTCACCCCTCCACTTT. It codes for CASSGTGGSYSPLHF.